One sample yielded the 2 T cell receptor beta chains listed below, sequenced in a study of blood T cell repertoires in COVID-19 (dated by TCRdb to between 2020 and 2021). Library prep was done by the immunoSEQ multiplex PCR assay. Here the immuneACCESS table is served through TCRdb, limited to in-frame sequences with V and J called. Missing clones are a known gap in these copies; in checked studies unresolved V genes cover under half, and the rest lacks a known reason. The sample yields almost 300,000 clones; around 86% were counted once. The ten top clones hold 1.3% of the sample. Sample: peripheral blood. All receptors derive from a man between 65 and 85 years old with acute or convalescent COVID-19.

The V and J genes are TRBV28 and TRBJ2-4, with 12 positions matching TRBD1. CDR1 is MDHEN and CDR2 is SYDVKM in the germline V gene. This CDR3 spans 18 amino acids. With 6 bases clipped from V and 0 bases from J, the junction kept 9 bases outside the gene matches. CDR3 nucleotide sequence: TGTGCCAGCAGCCCGTGGGGACAGGGGGCGCGAGCCAAAAACATTCAGTACTTC. It is translated as CASSPWGQGARAKNIQYF. The full variable domain, completed using reference TRBV28 and TRBJ2-4, is DVKVTQSSRYLVKRTGEKVFLECVQDMDHENMFWYRQDPGLGLRLIYFSYDVKMKEKGDIPEGYSVSREKKERFSLILESASTNQTSMYLCASSPWGQGARAKNIQYFGAGTRLSVL.

The V and J genes are TRBV28 and TRBJ1-5, with a weak D call TRBD1 (6 bases). The CDR3 extends over 16 amino acids. V was clipped by 0 bases and J by 3 bases, with 12 bases between them. CDR1 and CDR2 (germline): MDHEN, SYDVKM. The CDR3 region is CASSLWFDRYNQPQHF. In DNA form, the CDR3 reads TGTGCCAGCAGTTTATGGTTCGACAGGTACAATCAGCCCCAGCATTTT.